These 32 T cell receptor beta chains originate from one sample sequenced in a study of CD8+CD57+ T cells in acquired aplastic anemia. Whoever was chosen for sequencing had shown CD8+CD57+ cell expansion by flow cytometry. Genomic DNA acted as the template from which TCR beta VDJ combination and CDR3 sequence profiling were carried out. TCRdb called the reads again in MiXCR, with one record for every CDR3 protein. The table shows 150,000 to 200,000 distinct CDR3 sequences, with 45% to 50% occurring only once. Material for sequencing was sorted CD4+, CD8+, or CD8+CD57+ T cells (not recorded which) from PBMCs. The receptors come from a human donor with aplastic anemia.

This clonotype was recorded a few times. The CDR3 DNA reads TGCAGCGTTGAAAAGGCTAGCGGGAGCAATGAGCAGTTCTTC. Encoded protein: CSVEKASGSNEQFF. The chain uses TRBV29-1 and TRBJ2-1, with 10 nucleotides matching TRBD2. The germline V gene has CDR1 SQVTM and CDR2 ANQGSEA. The ends lost 2 bases at V and 6 bases at J; junction bases unmatched: 4. The length of the CDR3 is 14 residues.

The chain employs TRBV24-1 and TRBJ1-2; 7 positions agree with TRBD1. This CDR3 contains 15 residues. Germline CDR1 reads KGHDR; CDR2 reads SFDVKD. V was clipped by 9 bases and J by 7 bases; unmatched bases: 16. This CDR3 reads CATSGGLTGQSGYTF. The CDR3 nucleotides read TGTGCCACCTCAGGGGGGCTAACGGGACAGAGTGGCTACACCTTC.

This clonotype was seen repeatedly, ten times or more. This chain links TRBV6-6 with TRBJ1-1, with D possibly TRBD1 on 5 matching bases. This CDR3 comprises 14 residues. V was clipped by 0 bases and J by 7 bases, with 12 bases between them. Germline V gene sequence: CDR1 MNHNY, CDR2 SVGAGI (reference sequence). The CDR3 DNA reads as TGTGCCAGCAGTTACTCGGGGGATAGCCTTGAAGCTTTCTTT. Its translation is CASSYSGDSLEAFF.

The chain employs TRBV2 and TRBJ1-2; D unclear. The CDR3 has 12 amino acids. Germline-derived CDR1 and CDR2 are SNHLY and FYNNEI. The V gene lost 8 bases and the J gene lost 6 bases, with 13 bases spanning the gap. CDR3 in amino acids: CASDRTVDGYTF. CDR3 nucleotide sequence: TGTGCCAGCGACCGCACAGTAGATGGCTACACCTTC.

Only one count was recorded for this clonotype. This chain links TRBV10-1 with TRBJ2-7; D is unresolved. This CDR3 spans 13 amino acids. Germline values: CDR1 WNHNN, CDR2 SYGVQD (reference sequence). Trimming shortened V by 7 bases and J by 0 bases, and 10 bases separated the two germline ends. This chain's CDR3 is CASKGESSYEQYF. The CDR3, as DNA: TGCGCCAGCAAGGGCGAGAGCTCCTACGAGCAGTACTTC.

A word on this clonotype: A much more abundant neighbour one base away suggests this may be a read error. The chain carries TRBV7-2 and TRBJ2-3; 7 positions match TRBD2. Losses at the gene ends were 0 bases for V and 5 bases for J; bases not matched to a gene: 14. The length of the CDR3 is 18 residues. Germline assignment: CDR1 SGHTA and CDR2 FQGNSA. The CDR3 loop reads CASSLAKGEREDVDTQYF. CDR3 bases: TGTGCCAGCAGCTTAGCGAAAGGGGAGCGGGAAGATGTAGATACGCAGTATTTT.

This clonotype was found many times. The CDR3 sequence: CSARVTSGGSLSSYEQYF. CDR3 sequence (DNA): TGCAGTGCTAGAGTTACTAGCGGGGGGAGCCTTAGCTCCTACGAGCAGTACTTC. The chain combines TRBV20-1 with TRBJ2-7; 12 positions agree with TRBD2. There are 18 residues in the CDR3. CDR1 DFQATT and CDR2 SNEGSKA come from the germline V gene (reference sequence). V gave up 1 base and J gave up 0 bases; unmatched junction bases: 10.

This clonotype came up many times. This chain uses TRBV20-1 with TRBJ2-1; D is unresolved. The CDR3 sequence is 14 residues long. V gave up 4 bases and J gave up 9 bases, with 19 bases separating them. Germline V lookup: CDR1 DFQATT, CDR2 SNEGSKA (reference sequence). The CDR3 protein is CSAIGWSGLGEQFF. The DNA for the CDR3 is TGCAGTGCTATAGGGTGGTCCGGCCTGGGTGAGCAGTTCTTC.

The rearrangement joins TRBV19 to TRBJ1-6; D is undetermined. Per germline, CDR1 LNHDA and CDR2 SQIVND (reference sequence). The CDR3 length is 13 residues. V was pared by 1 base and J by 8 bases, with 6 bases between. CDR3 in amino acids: CASSIGGDSPLHF. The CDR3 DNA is TGTGCCAGTAGTATAGGTGGGGATTCACCCCTCCACTTT.

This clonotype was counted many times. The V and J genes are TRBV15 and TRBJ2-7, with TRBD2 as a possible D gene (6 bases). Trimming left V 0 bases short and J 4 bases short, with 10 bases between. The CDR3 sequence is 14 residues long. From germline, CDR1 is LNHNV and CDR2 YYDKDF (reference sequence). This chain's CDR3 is CATSREDGGYEQYF. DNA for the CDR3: TGTGCCACCAGCAGAGAAGATGGGGGGTACGAGCAGTACTTC.

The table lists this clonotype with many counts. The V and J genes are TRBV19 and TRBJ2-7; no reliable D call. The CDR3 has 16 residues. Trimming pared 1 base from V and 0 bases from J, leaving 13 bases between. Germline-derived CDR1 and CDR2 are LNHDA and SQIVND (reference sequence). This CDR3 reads CASSIAGGRLSYEQYF. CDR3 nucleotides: TGTGCCAGTAGTATAGCGGGCGGACGGCTCTCCTACGAGCAGTACTTC.

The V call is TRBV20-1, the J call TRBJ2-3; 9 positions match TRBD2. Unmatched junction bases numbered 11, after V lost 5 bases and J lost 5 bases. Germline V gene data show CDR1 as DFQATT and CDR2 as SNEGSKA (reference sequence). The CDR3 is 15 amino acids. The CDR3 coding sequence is TGCAGTGCTTCCGGCGGGGGGGTGAACGAAGATACGCAGTATTTT. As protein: CSASGGGVNEDTQYF.

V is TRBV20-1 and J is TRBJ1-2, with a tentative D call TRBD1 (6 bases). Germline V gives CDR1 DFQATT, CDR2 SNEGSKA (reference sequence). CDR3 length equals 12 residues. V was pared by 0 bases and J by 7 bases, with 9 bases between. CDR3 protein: CSAREGGSGYTF. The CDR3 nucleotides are TGCAGTGCTAGAGAAGGGGGGTCTGGCTACACCTTC.

The CDR3: CSAGPGQGAGETQYF. As DNA, the CDR3 is TGCAGTGCAGGACCGGGACAGGGGGCCGGAGAGACCCAGTACTTC. This sequence joins TRBV20-1 and TRBJ2-5, with 12 nucleotides matching TRBD1. From germline, CDR1 is DFQATT and CDR2 SNEGSKA (reference sequence). The ends lost 6 bases at V and 4 bases at J; junction bases unmatched: 9. This CDR3 comprises 15 residues.

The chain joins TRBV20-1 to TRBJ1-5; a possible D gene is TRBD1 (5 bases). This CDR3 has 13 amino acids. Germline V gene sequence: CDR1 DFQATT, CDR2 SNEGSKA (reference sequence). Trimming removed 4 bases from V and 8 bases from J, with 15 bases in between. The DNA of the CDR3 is TGCAGTGCTACCAAGGGACGTGCTGAGCCCCAGCATTTT. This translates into CSATKGRAEPQHF.

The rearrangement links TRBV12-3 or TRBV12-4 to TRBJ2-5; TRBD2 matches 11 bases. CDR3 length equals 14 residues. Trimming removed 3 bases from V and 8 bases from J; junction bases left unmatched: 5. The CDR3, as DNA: TGTGCCAGCAGTTTCGCTAGCGGGAGGTATACCCAGTACTTC. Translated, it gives CASSFASGRYTQYF.

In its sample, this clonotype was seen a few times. The CDR3 protein is CASSPSPTVTYGYTF. The CDR3 coding sequence is TGTGCCAGCAGCCCTAGCCCGACGGTCACCTATGGCTACACCTTC. The chain joins TRBV2 to TRBJ1-2; D unresolved. This CDR3 has 15 residues. CDR1 and CDR2 from the germline V gene are SNHLY and FYNNEI. Trimming pared 6 bases from V and 4 bases from J, leaving 18 bases between.

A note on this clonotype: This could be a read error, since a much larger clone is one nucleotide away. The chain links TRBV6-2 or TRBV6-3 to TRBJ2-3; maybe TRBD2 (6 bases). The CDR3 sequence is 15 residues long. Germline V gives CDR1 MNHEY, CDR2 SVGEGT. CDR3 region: CASSYGGVSTDAQYF. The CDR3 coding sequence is TGTGCCAGCAGTTACGGCGGGGTTAGCACAGATGCGCAGTATTTT.

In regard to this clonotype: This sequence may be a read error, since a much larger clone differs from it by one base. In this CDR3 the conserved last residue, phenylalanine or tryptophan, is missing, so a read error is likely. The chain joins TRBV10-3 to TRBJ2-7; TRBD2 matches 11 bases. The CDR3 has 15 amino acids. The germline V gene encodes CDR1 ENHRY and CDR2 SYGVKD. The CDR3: CASSVSGRASWEQYS. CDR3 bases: TGTGCCAGCAGTGTTAGCGGGAGGGCCTCTTGGGAGCAGTACTCC.

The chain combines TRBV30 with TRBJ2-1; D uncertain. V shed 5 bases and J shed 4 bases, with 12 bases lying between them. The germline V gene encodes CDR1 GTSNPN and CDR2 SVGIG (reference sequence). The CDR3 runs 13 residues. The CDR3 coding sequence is TGTGCCTGGTTGATTGATGGATACAATGAGCAGTTCTTC. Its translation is CAWLIDGYNEQFF. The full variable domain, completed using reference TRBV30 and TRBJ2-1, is SQTIHQWPATLVQPVGSPLSLECTVEGTSNPNLYWYRQAAGRGLQLLFYSVGIGQISSEVPQNLSASRPQDRQFILSSKKLLLSDSGFYLCAWLIDGYNEQFFGPGTRLTVL.

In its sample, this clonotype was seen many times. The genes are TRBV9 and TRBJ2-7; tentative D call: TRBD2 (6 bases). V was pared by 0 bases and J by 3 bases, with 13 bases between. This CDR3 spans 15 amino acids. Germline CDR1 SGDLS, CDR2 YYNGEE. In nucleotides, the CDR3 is TGTGCCAGCAGCGTAGCGGCGGGATGGGGCTACGAGCAGTACTTC. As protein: CASSVAAGWGYEQYF.

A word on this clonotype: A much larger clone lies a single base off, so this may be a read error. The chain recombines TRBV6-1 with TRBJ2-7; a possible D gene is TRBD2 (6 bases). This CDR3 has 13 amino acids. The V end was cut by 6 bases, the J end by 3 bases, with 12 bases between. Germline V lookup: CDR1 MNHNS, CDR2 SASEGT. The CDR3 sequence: CASSFISGYEQYF. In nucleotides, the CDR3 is TGTGCCAGCAGCTTTATTAGCGGCTACGAGCAGTACTTC.

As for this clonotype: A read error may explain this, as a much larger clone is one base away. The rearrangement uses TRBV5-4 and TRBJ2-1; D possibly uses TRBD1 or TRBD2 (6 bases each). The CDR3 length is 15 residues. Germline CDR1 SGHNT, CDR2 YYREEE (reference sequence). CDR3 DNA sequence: TGTGCCAGCAGCATGTTGGGGGGCTTTAACAATGAGCGGTTCTTC. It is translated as CASSMLGGFNNERFF.

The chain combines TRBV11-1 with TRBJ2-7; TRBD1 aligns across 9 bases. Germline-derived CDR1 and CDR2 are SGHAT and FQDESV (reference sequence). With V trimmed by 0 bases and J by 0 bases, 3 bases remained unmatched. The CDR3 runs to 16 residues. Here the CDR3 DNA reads TGTGCCAGCAGCTTAGCCGGGACAGGGTCCTCCTACGAGCAGTACTTC. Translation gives CASSLAGTGSSYEQYF.

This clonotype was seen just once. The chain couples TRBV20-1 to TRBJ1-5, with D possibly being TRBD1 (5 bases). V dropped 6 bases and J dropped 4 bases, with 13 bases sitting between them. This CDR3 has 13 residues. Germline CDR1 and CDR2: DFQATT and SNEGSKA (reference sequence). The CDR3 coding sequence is TGCAGTGCCATGAGGGGAATGAATCAGCCCCAGCATTTT. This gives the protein CSAMRGMNQPQHF.

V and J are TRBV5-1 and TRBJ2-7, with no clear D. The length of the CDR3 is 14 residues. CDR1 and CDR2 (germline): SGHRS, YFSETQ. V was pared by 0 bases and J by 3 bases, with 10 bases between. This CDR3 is CASSLAAGNYEQYF. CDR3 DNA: TGCGCCAGCAGCTTGGCCGCAGGAAACTACGAGCAGTACTTC.

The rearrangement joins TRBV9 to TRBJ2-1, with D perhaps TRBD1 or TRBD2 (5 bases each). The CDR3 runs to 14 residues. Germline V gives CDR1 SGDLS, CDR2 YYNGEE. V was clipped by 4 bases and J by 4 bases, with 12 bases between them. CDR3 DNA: TGTGCCAGCAGCTTGGGACCAGAGTACAATGAGCAGTTCTTC. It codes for CASSLGPEYNEQFF.

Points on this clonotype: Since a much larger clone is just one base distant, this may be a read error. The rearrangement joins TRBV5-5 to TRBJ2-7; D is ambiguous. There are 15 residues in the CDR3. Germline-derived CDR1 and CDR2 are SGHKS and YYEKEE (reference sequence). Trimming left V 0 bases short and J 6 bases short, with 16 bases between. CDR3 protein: CASSLARSSTCEQYF. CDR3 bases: TGTGCCAGCAGCTTGGCCAGATCTTCAACCTGCGAGCAGTACTTC. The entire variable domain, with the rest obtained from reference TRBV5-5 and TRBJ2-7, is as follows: DAGVTQSPTHLIKTRGQQVTLRCSPISGHKSVSWYQQVLGQGPQFIFQYYEKEERGRGNFPDRFSARQFPNYSSELNVNALLLGDSALYLCASSLARSSTCEQYFGPGTRLTVT.

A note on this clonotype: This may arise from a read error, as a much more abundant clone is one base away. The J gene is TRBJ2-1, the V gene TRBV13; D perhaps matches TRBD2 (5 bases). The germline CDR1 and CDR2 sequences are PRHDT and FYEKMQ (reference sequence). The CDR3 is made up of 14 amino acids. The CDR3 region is CASGLKERPREQFF. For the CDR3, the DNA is TGTGCCAGCGGCTTAAAGGAGCGGCCAAGGGAGCAGTTCTTC.

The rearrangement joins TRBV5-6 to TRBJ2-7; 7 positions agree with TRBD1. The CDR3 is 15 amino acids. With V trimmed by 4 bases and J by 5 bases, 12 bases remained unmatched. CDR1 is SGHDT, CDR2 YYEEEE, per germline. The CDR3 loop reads CASSIRTGAGDEQYF. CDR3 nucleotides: TGTGCCAGCAGCATACGAACAGGGGCCGGCGACGAGCAGTACTTC.

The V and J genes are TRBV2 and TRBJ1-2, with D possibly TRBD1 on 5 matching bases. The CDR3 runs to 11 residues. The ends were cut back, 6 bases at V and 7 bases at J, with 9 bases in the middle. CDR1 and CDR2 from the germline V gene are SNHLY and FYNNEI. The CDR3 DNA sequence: TGTGCCAGCAGACTACAGGCTGGCTACACCTTC. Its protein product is CASRLQAGYTF. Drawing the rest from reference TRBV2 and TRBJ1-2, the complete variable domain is EPEVTQTPSHQVTQMGQEVILRCVPISNHLYFYWYRQILGQKVEFLVSFYNNEISEKSEIFDDQFSVERPDGSNFTLKIRSTKLEDSAMYFCASRLQAGYTFGSGTRLTVV.

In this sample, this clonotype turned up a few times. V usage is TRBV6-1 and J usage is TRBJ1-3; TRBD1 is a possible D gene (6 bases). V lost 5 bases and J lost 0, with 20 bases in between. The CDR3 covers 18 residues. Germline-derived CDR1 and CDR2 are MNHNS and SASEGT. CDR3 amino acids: CASSQIAGQPDSGNTIYF. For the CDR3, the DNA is TGTGCCAGCAGTCAAATTGCTGGACAGCCCGACTCTGGAAACACCATATATTTT.